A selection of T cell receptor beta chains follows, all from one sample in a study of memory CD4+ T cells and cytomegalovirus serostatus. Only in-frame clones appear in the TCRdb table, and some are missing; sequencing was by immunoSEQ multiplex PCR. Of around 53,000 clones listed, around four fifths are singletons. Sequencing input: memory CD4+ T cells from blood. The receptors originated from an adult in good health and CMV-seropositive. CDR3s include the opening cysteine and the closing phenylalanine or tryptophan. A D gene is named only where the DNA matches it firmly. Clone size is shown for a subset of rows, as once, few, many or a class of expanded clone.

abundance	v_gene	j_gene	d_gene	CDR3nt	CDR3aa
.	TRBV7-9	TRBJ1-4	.	TGTGCCAGCAGCTCTCCCAAGGGGGTAACGGGCCAGGAAAAACTGTTTTTT	CASSSPKGVTGQEKLFF
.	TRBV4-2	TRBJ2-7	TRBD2	TGTGCCAGCAGCCCGGGAGGGGAGGAGGTGGAGCAGTACTTC	CASSPGGEEVEQYF
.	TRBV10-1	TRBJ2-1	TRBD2	TGCGCCAGCACGGGGCGGACTAGCGGGGGCAATGAGCAGTTCTTC	CASTGRTSGGNEQFF
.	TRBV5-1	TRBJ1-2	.	TGCGCCAGCAGCAGAAGTTTATTACAGGGTGGGAAGAAAAACTATGGCTACACCTTC	CASSRSLLQGGKKNYGYTF
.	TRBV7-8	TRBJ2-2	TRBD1	TGTGCCAGCAGCAGAACAGGGGGGAACACCGGGGAGCTGTTTTTT	CASSRTGGNTGELFF
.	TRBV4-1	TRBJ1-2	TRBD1	TGCGCCAGCAGCCAGGGACAGGGTGCTAACTATGGCTACACCTTC	CASSQGQGANYGYTF
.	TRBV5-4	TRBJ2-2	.	TGTGCCAGCACCGTACAGGGTCTAAGCACCGGGGAGCTGTTTTTT	CASTVQGLSTGELFF
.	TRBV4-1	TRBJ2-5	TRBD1	TGCGCCAGCAGCCCTGAACAGGGGCTGGGGACCCAGTACTTC	CASSPEQGLGTQYF
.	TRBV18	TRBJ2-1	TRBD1	TGTGCCACCGGGACAGGGGCTTCCTCCTACAATGAGCAGTTCTTC	CATGTGASSYNEQFF
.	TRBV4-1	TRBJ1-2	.	TGCGCCAGCAGCCAAGCACATAAGGGGGTCGGTGGCTACACCTTC	CASSQAHKGVGGYTF
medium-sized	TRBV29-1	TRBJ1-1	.	TGCAGCGTTGTTCGGACAGCCCTCCAAGGTGAAGCTTTCTTT	CSVVRTALQGEAFF
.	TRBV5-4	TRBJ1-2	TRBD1	TGTGCCAGCAGCTCGGACAGGGGCGATAATGGCTACACCTTC	CASSSDRGDNGYTF
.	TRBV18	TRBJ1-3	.	TGTGCCAGCTCACCTGTTTCTTTGGGATACTCTGGAAACACCATATATTTT	CASSPVSLGYSGNTIYF
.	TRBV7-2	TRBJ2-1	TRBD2	TGTGCCAGCAGCCCACAGCGGGGGCGGAATGAGCAGTTCTTC	CASSPQRGRNEQFF
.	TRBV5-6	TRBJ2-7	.	TGTGCCAGCAGTTCTATCCAAGGGGAGCAGTACTTC	CASSSIQGEQYF
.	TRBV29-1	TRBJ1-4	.	TGCAGCGTCCAACGGGGGGGCCTAGGGGAAAAACTGTTTTTT	CSVQRGGLGEKLFF